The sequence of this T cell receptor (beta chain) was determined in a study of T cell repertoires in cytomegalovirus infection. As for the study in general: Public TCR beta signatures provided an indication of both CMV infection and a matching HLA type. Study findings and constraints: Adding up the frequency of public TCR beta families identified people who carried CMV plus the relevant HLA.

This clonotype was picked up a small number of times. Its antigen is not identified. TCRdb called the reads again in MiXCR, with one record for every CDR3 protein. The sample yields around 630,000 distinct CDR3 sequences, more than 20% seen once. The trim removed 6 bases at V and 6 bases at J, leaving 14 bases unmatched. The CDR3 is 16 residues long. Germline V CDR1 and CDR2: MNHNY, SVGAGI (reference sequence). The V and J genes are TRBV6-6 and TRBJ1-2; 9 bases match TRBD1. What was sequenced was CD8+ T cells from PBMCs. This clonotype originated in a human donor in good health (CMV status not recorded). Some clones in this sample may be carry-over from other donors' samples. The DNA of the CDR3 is TGTGCCAGCAGGGGGACAGGGAGGGCCGTAGTTGATGGCTACACCTTC. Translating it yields CASRGTGRAVVDGYTF.